The sequence of this TCR beta chain was determined in a study of shared clonotypes between healthy human individuals. In its sample, this clone was seen once. Its specificity is not known. Germline CDR1 KGHSH, CDR2 LQKENI. This CDR3 has 14 amino acids. V dropped 4 bases and J dropped 10; count of bases not matched to a gene: 4. The study, taken as a whole, reports: Naive CD4 clonotypes overlapped across several donors at about 5.2%. Clonotype sharing among donors, it was expected, would be affected by sequencing depth. Generation probabilities of non-shared clonotypes were lower (relative to those shared by all four donors). It was the few donors that limited the genetic and exposure-history diversity represented.

Measured with immunoSEQ multiplex PCR; TCRdb has only the in-frame clones, and not every one. This repertoire shows roughly 1,500,000 clones, approximately 98.5% found once; its top ten account for 0.36%. Input material: naive CD4+ T cells sorted from blood. Subset described: CD45RA+ positively selected. The chain links TRBV18 to TRBJ2-1, with TRBD2 matching over 13 bases. The clonotype comes from a man between 25 and 39 years old in good health. The CDR3 reads CASSRTSGRFEQFF. In DNA form, the CDR3 reads TGTGCCAGCTCACGGACTAGCGGGAGATTCGAGCAGTTCTTC.